This T cell receptor (beta chain) was sequenced in a study of cytomegalovirus exposure and HLA in healthy donors. Study-level background: The 110 or so validation repertoires were produced on the same platform as the roughly 670 repertoires of the first cohort. This was reported in a later analysis. Whole-study findings and limits: Confirmation in vitro established that three CMV-associated chains were specific for CMV antigens.

About this clone: What it recognizes is unknown.

CDR1 is MNHEY and CDR2 is SMNVEV in the germline V gene (reference sequence). The CDR3 covers 16 residues. V trimming: 3 bases; J trimming: 7 bases; junction bases outside the gene matches: 8. Method: immunoSEQ multiplex PCR; TCRdb's copy keeps in-frame clones and lacks some. This sample has some 110,000 clones, with 86% found just once. The chain links TRBV27 to TRBJ2-2; 10 bases map to TRBD1. The sample consisted of PBMCs. The clonotype comes from a woman between 18 and 29 years old in good health and CMV-seropositive. The CDR3 DNA reads TGTGCCAGCAGTTTCAGGGACAGGGGCCCTGTCGGGGAGCTGTTTTTT. Protein sequence: CASSFRDRGPVGELFF.